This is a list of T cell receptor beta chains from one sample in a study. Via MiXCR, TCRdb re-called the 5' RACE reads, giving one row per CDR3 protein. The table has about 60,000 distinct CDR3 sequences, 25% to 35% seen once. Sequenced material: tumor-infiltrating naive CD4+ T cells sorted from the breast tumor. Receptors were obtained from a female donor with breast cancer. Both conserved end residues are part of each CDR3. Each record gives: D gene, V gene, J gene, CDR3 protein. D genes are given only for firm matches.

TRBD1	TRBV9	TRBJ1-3	CASSVGGQDPSGNTIYF
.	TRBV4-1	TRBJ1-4	CASRPAAGRGYGAKLFF
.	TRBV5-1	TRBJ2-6	CASSLAPGSGANVLTF
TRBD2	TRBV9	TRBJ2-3	CASSVVVAGSPDTQYF
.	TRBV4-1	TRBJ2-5	CASSQDTGRETQYF
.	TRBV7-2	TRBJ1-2	CASSTLQGSYGYTF
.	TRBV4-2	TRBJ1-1	CASSQDREFGAAFF
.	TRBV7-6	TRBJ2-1	CAATSSDSYNEQFF
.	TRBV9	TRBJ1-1	CASSADVGSNTEAFF
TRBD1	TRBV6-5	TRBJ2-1	CASRTSGTGASNEQFF
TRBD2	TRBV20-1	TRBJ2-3	CSAGTSRTDTQYF
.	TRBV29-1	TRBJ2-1	CSTQGSGLDEQFF
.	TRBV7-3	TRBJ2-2	CASNTGQGELFF
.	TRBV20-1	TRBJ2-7	CSARDPSIAGEQYF
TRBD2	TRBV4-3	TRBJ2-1	CASSQDWTSSYNEQFF
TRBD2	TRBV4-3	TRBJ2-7	CASSQSPIGRASYEQYF
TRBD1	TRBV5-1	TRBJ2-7	CASSLWDREYEQYF
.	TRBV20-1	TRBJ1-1	CSARDLDTLDTEAFF
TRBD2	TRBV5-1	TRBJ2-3	CASSLRLAGLDTQYF
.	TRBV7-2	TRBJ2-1	CASSPDTSGYNEQFF
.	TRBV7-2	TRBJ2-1	CASSWGLSPQFF
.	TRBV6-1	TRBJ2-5	CASREGLKRAGVGETQYF
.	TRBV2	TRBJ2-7	CASMASRGPTNEQYF
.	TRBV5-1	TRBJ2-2	CASSPLTGGASGELFF
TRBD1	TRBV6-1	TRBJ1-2	CASSELWGQTPNYGYTF
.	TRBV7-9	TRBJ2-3	CASSWERGTDTQYF
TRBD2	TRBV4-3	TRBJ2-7	CASSQATGRGTEQYF
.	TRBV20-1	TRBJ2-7	CSASDRYEQYF
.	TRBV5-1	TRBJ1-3	CASSPTPSSGNTIYF
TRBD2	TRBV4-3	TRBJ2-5	CASSQVRGLAGRGGQETQYF
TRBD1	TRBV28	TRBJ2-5	CASSLRTGAKETQYF
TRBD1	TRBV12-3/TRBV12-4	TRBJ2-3	CASSLALTGTDTDTQYF
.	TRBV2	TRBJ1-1	CASSQQGNGNTEAFF
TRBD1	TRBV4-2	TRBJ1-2	CASSPDRGGYTF
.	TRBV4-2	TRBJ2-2	CASSPTVNTGELFF
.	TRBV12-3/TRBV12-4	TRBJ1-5	CASSLGLEQPQHF
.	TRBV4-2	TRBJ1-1	CASSQGGAMNTEAFF
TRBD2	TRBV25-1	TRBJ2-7	CASSEGERERYEQYF
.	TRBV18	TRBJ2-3	CASSPTVTRRRFDTQYF
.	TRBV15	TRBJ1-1	CATSRAGQWNTEAFF